These 2 T cell receptor beta chains share one sample of origin, sequenced in a study of tumor and adjacent non-tumor tissue in lung cancer. The library came from three nested PCR rounds adapted from ARM-PCR protocols. TCRdb reprocessed the multiplex PCR reads with MiXCR, giving one entry per CDR3 protein. The sample comprises about 98,000 distinct CDR3 sequences, less than 85% of which are singletons, and under 40% rests with the top ten. RNA was extracted from bulk tissue without any cell sorting. Distant lung tissue was collected more than 3 cm away from the tumor edge. The sample taken for sequencing was distant non-tumor lung tissue. These receptors came from a man in his 60s with small cell lung cancer.

Concerning this clonotype itself: This may be a read error: a much more frequent sequence differs by one nucleotide. J is TRBJ2-6 and V is TRBV28; tentative D call: TRBD2 (6 bases). The V gene lost 3 bases and the J gene lost 0 bases, with 18 bases spanning the gap. The germline V gene encodes CDR1 MDHEN and CDR2 SYDVKM. The CDR3 extends over 19 amino acids. The DNA for the CDR3 is TGTGCCAGCAGTTTTCTAGAGTGGGACTGGAGCTCTGGGGCCAACGTCCTGACTTTC. The encoded protein is CASSFLEWDWSSGANVLTF.

The J gene is TRBJ2-1, the V gene TRBV11-1, with TRBD2 matching over 7 bases. V dropped 1 base and J dropped 7; count of bases not matched to a gene: 16. The CDR3 consists of 18 residues. Germline values: CDR1 SGHAT, CDR2 FQDESV (reference sequence). This chain's CDR3 is CASSLESRASGSGNEQFF. In DNA form, the CDR3 reads TGTGCCAGCAGCTTAGAATCGAGGGCTAGCGGAAGTGGTAATGAGCAGTTCTTC.